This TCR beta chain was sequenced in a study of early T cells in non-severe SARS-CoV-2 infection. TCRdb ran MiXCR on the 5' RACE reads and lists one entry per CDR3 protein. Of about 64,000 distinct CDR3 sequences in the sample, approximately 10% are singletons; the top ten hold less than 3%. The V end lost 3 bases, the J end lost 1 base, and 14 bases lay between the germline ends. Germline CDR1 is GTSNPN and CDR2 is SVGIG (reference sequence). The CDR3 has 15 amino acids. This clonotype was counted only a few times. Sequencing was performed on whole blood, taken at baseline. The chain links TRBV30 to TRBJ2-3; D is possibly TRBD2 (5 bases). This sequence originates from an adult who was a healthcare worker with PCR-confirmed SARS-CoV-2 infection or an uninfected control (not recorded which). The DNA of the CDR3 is TGTGCCTGGAGAGAACTAGACATAGGCACAGATACGCAGTATTTT. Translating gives CAWRELDIGTDTQYF.